Below, one T cell receptor beta chain is given with its context. Its antigen is still unknown. These data come from a study of blood T cells in healthy people across ages. Study results and caveats: Naive T cell percentage showed a strong correlation with the diversity of TCR beta. With unsorted PBMCs, a conclusive comparison of naive versus antigen-experienced cells was not possible.

CDR1 and CDR2 from the germline V gene are SQVTM and ANQGSEA. The CDR3 sequence is 13 residues long. The V end was cut by 6 bases, the J end by 2 bases, with 14 bases between. The authors ran a second PCR of 7 to 11 cycles using a sample-barcoded 5' primer and a J-beta primer mix. The template-switch adaptor, which had 12 random nucleotides, put a tag on each cDNA molecule. TCRdb ran MiXCR on the 5' RACE reads and lists one entry per CDR3 protein. This table holds 600,000 to 800,000 distinct CDR3 sequences, 52% found once. The chain joins TRBV29-1 to TRBJ2-7, with a weak D call TRBD2 (6 bases). The receptor comes from a woman older than 75 in good health. Sequenced sample: blood. The CDR3 bases are TGCAGCGTGAGCTATCCGGGAGCCTACGAGCAGTACTTC. This encodes CSVSYPGAYEQYF.